The 10 T cell receptor beta chains given below trace back to one sample, sequenced in a study of cytomegalovirus exposure and HLA in healthy donors. PCR was performed using 60 Vbeta and 13 Jbeta primers. Sequenced by immunoSEQ multiplex PCR; TCRdb stores in-frame clones only, minus some. The data hold about 110,000 clones, with about four fifths observed a single time. Specimen: PBMCs. These receptors all come from a woman between 50 and 59 years old in good health and CMV-seropositive.

This clone was counted only a few times. The J gene is TRBJ1-5, the V gene TRBV6-5; 9 bases agree with TRBD1. Germline trimming cut 4 bases from V and 4 bases from J; bases unmatched to any gene: 8. This CDR3 is built from 16 residues. The V gene's germline CDR1 is MNHEY and CDR2 SVGAGI. CDR3 in DNA: TGTGCCAGCAGTTCGAGTTGGACAGGGGCAAATCAGCCCCAGCATTTT. Amino acid sequence: CASSSSWTGANQPQHF.

The chain recombines TRBV6-5 with TRBJ1-2, with D possibly TRBD1 on 6 matching bases. The V end was cut by 6 bases, the J end by 0 bases, with 11 bases between. The germline CDR1 and CDR2 sequences are MNHEY and SVGAGI. The CDR3 consists of 14 residues. Here the CDR3 DNA reads TGTGCCAGCAGACAGCCAGGGGCTAACTATGGCTACACCTTC. Its translation: CASRQPGANYGYTF.

The chain combines TRBV7-2 with TRBJ2-5; TRBD2 aligns across 13 bases. The J call is doubtful: the DNA matches TRBJ2-7 better. This CDR3 has 16 residues. The germline CDR1 and CDR2 sequences are SGHTA and FQGNSA. Here the CDR3 reads CASSPTTSGGPNEQYF. In DNA, the CDR3 is TGTGCCAGCAGCCCTACGACTAGCGGGGGGCCCAACGAGCAGTACTTC.

The rearrangement uses TRBV6-6 and TRBJ2-5, with a possible D match to TRBD1 (5 bases). Deletions cut 0 bases from V and 3 bases from J, with 8 bases between. CDR1 is MNHNY and CDR2 is SVGAGI in the germline V gene (reference sequence). The CDR3 is 14 amino acids. The CDR3 DNA reads TGTGCCAGCAGTTACTCACAGGTCGAAGAGACCCAGTACTTC. Its protein is CASSYSQVEETQYF.

The chain combines TRBV7-9 with TRBJ1-3; perhaps TRBD1 as D (6 bases). The germline V and J ends were trimmed by 5 bases and 4 bases, with 15 bases remaining between them. CDR1 and CDR2 (germline): SEHNR, FQNEAQ (reference sequence). The CDR3 length is 15 residues. Written as DNA, the CDR3 is TGTGCCAGCAGCCACCCCCGGACAGTCGGAAACACCATATATTTT. The encoded protein is CASSHPRTVGNTIYF.

The chain uses TRBV29-1 and TRBJ2-1; D is unclear. Trimming cost V 7 bases and J 4 bases, with 14 bases left between them. The germline gives CDR1 SQVTM, CDR2 ANQGSEA. The CDR3 has 13 amino acids. CDR3 protein: CSGKTPTYNEQFF. DNA for the CDR3: TGCAGCGGAAAAACCCCAACTTACAATGAGCAGTTCTTC.

This clone was seen once. This CDR3 reads CASSIMGQSNQPQHF. The CDR3 nucleotides are TGTGCCAGTAGTATTATGGGACAGAGCAATCAGCCCCAGCATTTT. V is TRBV19 and J is TRBJ1-5; 7 nucleotides match TRBD1. CDR3 length equals 15 residues. In germline, CDR1 is LNHDA, CDR2 SQIVND (reference sequence). With 3 bases clipped from V and 1 base from J, the junction kept 3 bases outside the gene matches.

This chain uses TRBV11-2 with TRBJ2-5; possible D gene TRBD1, 6 bases. Germline assignment: CDR1 SGHAT and CDR2 FQNNGV. Trimming took 2 bases from V and 2 from J, leaving 12 bases between them. CDR3 length: 15 amino acids. The CDR3, as DNA: TGTGCCAGCAGCTTAATTGAGAGGGGGCAAGAGACCCAGTACTTC. Residues: CASSLIERGQETQYF.

The J gene is TRBJ2-1, the V gene TRBV6-6, with 8 nucleotides matching TRBD1. The CDR3 is made up of 15 amino acids. The germline V gene has CDR1 MNHNY and CDR2 SVGAGI (reference sequence). The ends lost 5 bases at V and 4 bases at J; junction bases unmatched: 7. The CDR3 region is CASSNGQGVYNEQFF. CDR3 DNA: TGTGCCAGCAGTAACGGACAGGGCGTTTACAATGAGCAGTTCTTC.

The chain has TRBV13 and TRBJ2-3, with D maybe TRBD2 (7 bases). V was clipped by 0 bases and J by 9 bases, with 13 bases between them. The CDR3 is 14 amino acids. The germline V gene has CDR1 PRHDT and CDR2 FYEKMQ (reference sequence). CDR3 in amino acids: CASSLGRGAETQYF. The CDR3 region has the DNA TGTGCCAGCAGCTTAGGCCGGGGGGCTGAGACGCAGTATTTT.